Each of the 9 T cell receptor beta chains below was sequenced from the same sample in a study of blood T cell repertoires in COVID-19. Assay: immunoSEQ multiplex PCR; the TCRdb copy retains only in-frame clones and omits some. In the table there are about 80,000 clones, approximately 90% of which are singletons. Sample: peripheral blood. All receptors come from a woman of 80 years or more with acute or convalescent COVID-19.

The chain joins TRBV18 to TRBJ2-1; D gene ambiguous. From germline, CDR1 is KGHSH and CDR2 LQKENI. CDR3 length: 13 residues. V was cut by 4 bases and J by 4 bases, with 8 bases left in between. The DNA for the CDR3 is TGTGCCAGCTCACTTGGCGGATACAATGAGCAGTTCTTC. Translation: CASSLGGYNEQFF.

The chain employs TRBV5-1 and TRBJ2-7; a possible D gene is TRBD1 (6 bases). The CDR3 is 13 residues long. Germline V gene sequence: CDR1 SGHRS, CDR2 YFSETQ. V was shortened by 0 bases and J by 7 bases, with 11 bases between the two germline ends. The CDR3: CASSLDRAREQYF. DNA for the CDR3: TGCGCCAGCAGCTTGGACAGGGCCAGGGAGCAGTACTTC.

The chain carries TRBV7-2 and TRBJ1-1; D is uncertain. This CDR3 comprises 14 residues. Deletions cut 1 base from V and 4 bases from J, with 10 bases between. Germline CDR1 reads SGHTA; CDR2 reads FQGNSA. The CDR3 sequence is CASSLGGMGTEAFF. CDR3 DNA: TGTGCCAGCAGCTTAGGAGGGATGGGCACTGAAGCTTTCTTT.

V gene TRBV4-2 combines with J gene TRBJ1-6; D gene unclear. V was shortened by 1 base and J by 7 bases, with 11 bases between the two germline ends. The CDR3 length is 15 residues. The germline CDR1 and CDR2 sequences are LGHNA and YNFKEQ. DNA of the CDR3: TGTGCCAGCAGCCAAGGGCAGGTACAAAATTCACCCCTCCACTTT. Encoded protein: CASSQGQVQNSPLHF.

The J gene is TRBJ1-4, the V gene TRBV10-3; 8 bases fit TRBD1. The CDR3 length is 16 residues. Germline CDR1 ENHRY, CDR2 SYGVKD. V was clipped by 6 bases and J by 5 bases; unmatched bases: 11. CDR3 protein: CAISDYGTGPNEKLFF. As DNA, the CDR3 is TGTGCCATCAGCGATTACGGGACAGGTCCCAATGAAAAACTGTTTTTT.

The rearrangement uses TRBV2 and TRBJ2-2, with TRBD1 as a possible D gene (5 bases). This CDR3 is built from 15 residues. The germline V gene encodes CDR1 SNHLY and CDR2 FYNNEI. The V gene lost 6 bases and the J gene lost 0 bases, with 11 bases spanning the gap. CDR3 nucleotide sequence: TGTGCCAGCAGGAAACAGGTGGCGAACACCGGGGAGCTGTTTTTT. This gives the protein CASRKQVANTGELFF.

This sequence joins TRBV30 and TRBJ1-2; D perhaps matches TRBD1 (6 bases). Germline lookup yields CDR1 GTSNPN and CDR2 SVGIG (reference sequence). V was pared by 2 bases and J by 2 bases, with 15 bases between. This CDR3 has 15 residues. DNA for the CDR3: TGTGCCTGGAGTATCGGGGGGGCGTACAACTATGGCTACACCTTC. The encoded protein is CAWSIGGAYNYGYTF.

This chain joins TRBV7-8 and TRBJ2-3; 7 positions match TRBD2. Germline CDR1 and CDR2: SGHVS and FQNEAQ. V lost 3 bases to trimming and J lost 4 bases; unmatched junction nucleotides: 4. The CDR3 extends over 14 amino acids. CDR3 nucleotide sequence: TGTGCCAGCAGCTTCGGCGGGAGAGCAGATACGCAGTATTTT. Its translation is CASSFGGRADTQYF.

The chain uses TRBV19 and TRBJ2-7, with 7 bases fitting TRBD1. The CDR3 covers 15 residues. The V gene's germline CDR1 is LNHDA and CDR2 SQIVND (reference sequence). V shed 5 bases, J shed 4 bases, and the junction held 11 bases outside the gene matches. CDR3 loop: CASSLTSGTAYEQYF. CDR3 coding DNA: TGTGCCAGTAGTTTGACCTCCGGGACAGCTTACGAGCAGTACTTC.